This T cell receptor (beta chain) appears in the sequencing data of a study of technical replicates of blood from a few donors. This CDR3 has 14 residues. The V and J ends lost 3 bases and 6 bases respectively, with 14 bases between them. Germline V gene sequence: CDR1 KGHSH, CDR2 LQKENI. Using immunoSEQ multiplex PCR, the repertoire was profiled, and TCRdb retains in-frame clones only, with some absent. The sample carries tens of thousands of clones, around 94% recorded once. This receptor was obtained from a human donor in good health. The rearrangement uses TRBV18 and TRBJ1-1; D uncertain. The sample comprised T cells isolated from PBMCs. Here the CDR3 reads CASSPQSQMSEAFF. CDR3 nucleotide sequence: TGTGCCAGCTCACCGCAGTCTCAAATGTCTGAAGCTTTCTTT.